This TCR beta chain comes out of a study of cytomegalovirus exposure and HLA in healthy donors. Study findings and constraints: Earlier results showed most TCR beta V segments being productive about 90% or about 30% of the time. Further analysis was carried out later, and it showed several of the most significant clusters appearing linked to common viral pathogens. With further analysis later on, most CMV-associated TCR beta chains appeared HLA-restricted.

CDR3 length equals 15 residues. With 5 bases clipped from V and 1 base from J, the junction kept 7 bases outside the gene matches. Germline V lookup: CDR1 LNHDA, CDR2 SQIVND (reference sequence). Primers: 60 Vbeta forward and 13 Jbeta reverse. Generated by immunoSEQ multiplex PCR, the TCRdb table keeps only in-frame clones and is missing some. The table includes about 200,000 clones, over 65% detected once. As to this clone: What it recognizes is unknown.

Sequenced: PBMCs. The clonotype comes from a boy younger than 10 in good health and CMV-seronegative. The chain employs TRBV19 and TRBJ2-5; 7 bases fit TRBD2. This chain's CDR3 is CASSPGGRSQETQYF. The CDR3 DNA reads as TGTGCCAGTAGTCCTGGCGGGAGAAGCCAAGAGACCCAGTACTTC.